One and the same sample provided the 10 T cell receptor beta chains below, sequenced in a study of human thymus T cells. The thymus tissue came from resections taken during corrective heart surgery. The data were produced by immunoSEQ multiplex PCR, yet TCRdb's version contains in-frame clones alone and is incomplete. Here the sample spans roughly 130,000 clones, around 94% being singletons. Specimen: thymus tissue. The receptors stem from a boy in the first two years of life with a congenital heart defect but otherwise immunologically healthy.

This chain connects TRBV12-5 to TRBJ1-3; TRBD1 might be the D (5 bases). CDR1 and CDR2 from the germline V gene are LGHNT and FRNRAP. The ends were cut back, 5 bases at V and 7 bases at J, with 15 bases in the middle. The CDR3 covers 14 residues. In DNA, the CDR3 is TGTGCTAGTGGTCCCGACAGACGGACTAACACCATATATTTT. It specifies CASGPDRRTNTIYF. The complete variable domain, with remaining parts taken from reference TRBV12-5 and TRBJ1-3, reads DARVTQTPRHKVTEMGQEVTMRCQPILGHNTVFWYRQTMMQGLELLAYFRNRAPLDDSGMPKDRFSAEMPDATLATLKIQPSEPRDSAVYFCASGPDRRTNTIYFGEGSWLTVV.

The rearrangement uses TRBV4-3 and TRBJ2-7; 8 bases line up with TRBD1. This CDR3 comprises 16 residues. Germline V gene data show CDR1 as LGHNA and CDR2 as YSLEER. V lost 2 bases and J lost 7; bases outside the gene matches: 13. In DNA, the CDR3 is TGCGCCAGCAGCCAATTCCGGGACAGGTCTTTTGGAGAGCAGTACTTC. Residues: CASSQFRDRSFGEQYF.

This rearrangement joins TRBV28 to TRBJ2-7; 8 nucleotides line up with TRBD1. Trimming removed 2 bases from V and 3 bases from J; junction bases left unmatched: 12. This CDR3 contains 17 residues. Germline assignment: CDR1 MDHEN and CDR2 SYDVKM. The CDR3 spells CASSLRYGDRYLYEQYF. CDR3 coding DNA: TGTGCCAGCAGTTTAAGGTATGGGGACAGGTATCTCTACGAGCAGTACTTC. The full variable domain, its missing parts supplied by reference TRBV28 and TRBJ2-7, is DVKVTQSSRYLVKRTGEKVFLECVQDMDHENMFWYRQDPGLGLRLIYFSYDVKMKEKGDIPEGYSVSREKKERFSLILESASTNQTSMYLCASSLRYGDRYLYEQYFGPGTRLTVT.

The chain couples TRBV9 to TRBJ1-1; D is unresolved. CDR3 length equals 12 residues. V lost 4 bases to trimming and J lost 5 bases, with 9 bases between them. Germline lookup yields CDR1 SGDLS and CDR2 YYNGEE. CDR3 loop: CASSPSKTEAFF. The CDR3 DNA reads TGTGCCAGCAGCCCCTCTAAAACTGAAGCTTTCTTT.

V is TRBV6-1 and J is TRBJ2-1; 8 nucleotides align to TRBD2. CDR3 length: 18 residues. V dropped 3 bases and J dropped 2; count of bases not matched to a gene: 12. Germline V gives CDR1 MNHNS, CDR2 SASEGT. This CDR3 reads CASSDQNSGAAAYNEQFF. The CDR3 coding sequence is TGTGCCAGCAGTGACCAGAATAGCGGGGCCGCCGCCTACAATGAGCAGTTCTTC.

The rearrangement links TRBV11-2 to TRBJ2-3; 14 nucleotides line up with TRBD2. CDR1 SGHAT and CDR2 FQNNGV come from the germline V gene. V lost 1 base to trimming and J lost 1 base; unmatched junction nucleotides: 4. CDR3 length: 18 residues. The CDR3 sequence: CASSLGLAGGPGTDTQYF. The DNA of the CDR3 is TGTGCCAGCAGCTTAGGACTAGCGGGGGGGCCCGGCACAGATACGCAGTATTTT. Full variable domain (rest looked up from reference TRBV11-2 and TRBJ2-3): EAGVAQSPRYKIIEKRQSVAFWCNPISGHATLYWYQQILGQGPKLLIQFQNNGVVDDSQLPKDRFSAERLKGVDSTLKIQPAKLEDSAVYLCASSLGLAGGPGTDTQYFGPGTRLTVL.

The genes are TRBV28 and TRBJ2-7; no firm D call. Germline V gene data show CDR1 as MDHEN and CDR2 as SYDVKM. This CDR3 is 12 amino acids long. The V end lost 5 bases, the J end lost 2 bases, and 7 bases lay between the germline ends. CDR3 DNA sequence: TGTGCCAGCAGTCTCCCCCCCTACGAGCAGTACTTC. It codes for CASSLPPYEQYF.

The chain is built from TRBV27 and TRBJ2-5; the match to TRBD2 covers 11 bases. Germline loops: CDR1 MNHEY, CDR2 SMNVEV (reference sequence). The junction had 13 bases not matched to a gene; V was cut back by 5 bases and J by 5 bases. This CDR3 region has 17 residues. The CDR3 here is CASSDHSGGASRETQYF. The CDR3 DNA is TGTGCCAGCAGTGACCATAGCGGGGGGGCCAGTAGGGAGACCCAGTACTTC.

This clone was seen a single time. The chain recombines TRBV11-2 with TRBJ1-6; tentative D call: TRBD1 (5 bases). This CDR3 is built from 16 residues. Deletions cut 5 bases from V and 7 bases from J, with 18 bases between. CDR1 and CDR2 (germline): SGHAT, FQNNGV. CDR3 DNA sequence: TGTGCCAGCAGCCCTCGGATAACGCGGGGGAATTCACCCCTCCACTTT. Amino acid sequence: CASSPRITRGNSPLHF.

This clone was picked up one time. The CDR3 coding sequence is TGCGCCAGCAGCCATAGCGGGGAGAGCACAGATACGCAGTATTTT. Its translation is CASSHSGESTDTQYF. The V and J genes are TRBV4-3 and TRBJ2-3, with 8 bases identical to TRBD2. V lost 3 bases and J lost 0; bases outside the gene matches: 2. CDR3 length: 15 residues. CDR1 is LGHNA and CDR2 is YSLEER in the germline V gene.